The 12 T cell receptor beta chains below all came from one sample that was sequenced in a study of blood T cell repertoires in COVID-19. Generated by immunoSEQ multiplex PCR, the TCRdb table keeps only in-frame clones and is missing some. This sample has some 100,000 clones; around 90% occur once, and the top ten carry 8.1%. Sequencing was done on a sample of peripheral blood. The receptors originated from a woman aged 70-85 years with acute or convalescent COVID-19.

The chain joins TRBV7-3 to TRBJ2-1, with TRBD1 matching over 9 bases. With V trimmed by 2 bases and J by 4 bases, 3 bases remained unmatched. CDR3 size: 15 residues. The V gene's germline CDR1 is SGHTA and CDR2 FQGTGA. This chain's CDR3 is CASSLGTGPYNEQFF. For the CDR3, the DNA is TGTGCCAGCAGCTTAGGGACAGGGCCGTACAATGAGCAGTTCTTC.

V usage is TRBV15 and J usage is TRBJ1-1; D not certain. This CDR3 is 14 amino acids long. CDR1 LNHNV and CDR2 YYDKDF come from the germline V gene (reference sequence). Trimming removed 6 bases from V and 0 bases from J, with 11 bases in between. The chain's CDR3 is CATSYGGMNTEAFF. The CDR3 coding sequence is TGTGCCACCAGTTACGGAGGGATGAACACTGAAGCTTTCTTT.

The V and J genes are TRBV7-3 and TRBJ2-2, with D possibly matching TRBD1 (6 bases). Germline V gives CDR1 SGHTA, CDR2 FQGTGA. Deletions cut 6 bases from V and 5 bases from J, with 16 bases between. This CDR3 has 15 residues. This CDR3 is CASRPGLRGTGELFF. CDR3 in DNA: TGTGCCAGCAGACCCGGGCTCAGGGGAACCGGGGAGCTGTTTTTT.

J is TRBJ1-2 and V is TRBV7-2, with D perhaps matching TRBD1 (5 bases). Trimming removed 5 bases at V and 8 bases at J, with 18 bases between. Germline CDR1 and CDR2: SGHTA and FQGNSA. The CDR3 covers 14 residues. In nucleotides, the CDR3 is TGTGCCAGCAGCCAACGACAGTCACTCCGGGGCTACACCTTC. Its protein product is CASSQRQSLRGYTF.

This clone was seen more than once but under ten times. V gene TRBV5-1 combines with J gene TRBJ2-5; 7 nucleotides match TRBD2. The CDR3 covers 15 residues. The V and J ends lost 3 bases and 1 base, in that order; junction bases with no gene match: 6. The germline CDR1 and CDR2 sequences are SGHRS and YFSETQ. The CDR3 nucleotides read TGCGCCAGCAGCTCGTACGCTAGCGGCCAAGAGACCCAGTACTTC. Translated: CASSSYASGQETQYF.

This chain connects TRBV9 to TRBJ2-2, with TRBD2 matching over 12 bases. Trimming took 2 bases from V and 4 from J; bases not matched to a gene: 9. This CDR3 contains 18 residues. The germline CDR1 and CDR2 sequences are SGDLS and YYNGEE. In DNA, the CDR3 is TGTGCCAGCAGCGTTTTTCTAGCGGGGGGGCCGAGCACCGGGGAGCTGTTTTTT. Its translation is CASSVFLAGGPSTGELFF.

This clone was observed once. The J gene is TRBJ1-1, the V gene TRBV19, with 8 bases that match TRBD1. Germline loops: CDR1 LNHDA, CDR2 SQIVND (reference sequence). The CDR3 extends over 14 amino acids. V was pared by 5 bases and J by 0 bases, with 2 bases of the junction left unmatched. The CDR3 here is CASSLTGVNTEAFF. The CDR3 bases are TGTGCCAGTAGTTTGACAGGGGTGAACACTGAAGCTTTCTTT. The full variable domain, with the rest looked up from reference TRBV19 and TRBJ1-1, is DGGITQSPKYLFRKEGQNVTLSCEQNLNHDAMYWYRQDPGQGLRLIYYSQIVNDFQKGDIAEGYSVSREKKESFPLTVTSAQKNPTAFYLCASSLTGVNTEAFFGQGTRLTVV.

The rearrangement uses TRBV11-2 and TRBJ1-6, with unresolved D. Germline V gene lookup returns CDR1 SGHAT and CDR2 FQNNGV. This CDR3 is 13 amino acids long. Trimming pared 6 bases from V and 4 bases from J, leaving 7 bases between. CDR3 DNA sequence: TGTGCCAGCAGGGAGGGTTATAATTCACCCCTCCACTTT. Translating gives CASREGYNSPLHF. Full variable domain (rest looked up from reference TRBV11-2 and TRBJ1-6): EAGVAQSPRYKIIEKRQSVAFWCNPISGHATLYWYQQILGQGPKLLIQFQNNGVVDDSQLPKDRFSAERLKGVDSTLKIQPAKLEDSAVYLCASREGYNSPLHFGNGTRLTVT.

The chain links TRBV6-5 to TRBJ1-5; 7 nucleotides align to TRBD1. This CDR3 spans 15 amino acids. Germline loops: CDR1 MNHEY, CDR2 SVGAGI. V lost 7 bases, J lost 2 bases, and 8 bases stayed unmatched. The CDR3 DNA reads TGTGCCAGCACCATCGACAGGGCCCGCAATCAGCCCCAGCATTTT. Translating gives CASTIDRARNQPQHF.

The chain's CDR3 is CASTLSGGAGQYF. The DNA for the CDR3 is TGTGCCAGCACCCTTAGCGGGGGGGCAGGCCAGTACTTC. The chain joins TRBV12-3 or TRBV12-4 to TRBJ2-4, with 11 bases matching TRBD2. Losses at the gene ends were 7 bases for V and 13 bases for J; bases not matched to a gene: 9. CDR3 length equals 13 residues.

The CDR3 protein is CASSTEGAENYGYTF. CDR3 nucleotide sequence: TGTGCCAGCAGCACCGAGGGGGCAGAGAACTATGGCTACACCTTC. The chain joins TRBV5-6 to TRBJ1-2; TRBD1 agrees at 7 bases. Germline CDR1 reads SGHDT; CDR2 reads YYEEEE. V was pared by 4 bases and J by 2 bases, with 8 bases of the junction left unmatched. This CDR3 has 15 residues.

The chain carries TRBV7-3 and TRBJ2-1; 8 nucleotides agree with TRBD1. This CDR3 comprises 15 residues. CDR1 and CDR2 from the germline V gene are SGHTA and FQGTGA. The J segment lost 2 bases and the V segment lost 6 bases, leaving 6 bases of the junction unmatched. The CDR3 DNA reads TGTGCCAGCAGAAAAACAGGGGGGACCTACAATGAGCAGTTCTTC. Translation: CASRKTGGTYNEQFF.